These 20 T cell receptor beta chains originate from one sample sequenced in a study of blood T cell repertoires in COVID-19. Only in-frame clones appear in the TCRdb table, and some are missing; sequencing was by immunoSEQ multiplex PCR. The sample has about 65,000 clones; 65% to 90% are singletons. The sequencing sample was made of peripheral blood. The receptors here all came from a man aged 50-60 years with COVID-19, enrolled during active disease.

V and J are TRBV19 and TRBJ1-1, with 7 bases lining up with TRBD1. This CDR3 is built from 13 residues. Per germline, CDR1 LNHDA and CDR2 SQIVND (reference sequence). Trimming removed 4 bases from V and 6 bases from J; junction bases left unmatched: 5. The CDR3 nucleotides read TGTGCCAGTAGTAGCCACAGGGGATCTGAAGCTTTCTTT. This encodes CASSSHRGSEAFF.

The V call is TRBV2, the J call TRBJ2-2, with D possibly TRBD2 on 5 matching bases. The CDR3 contains 15 residues. The V end was cut by 0 bases, the J end by 6 bases, with 11 bases between. Germline V gives CDR1 SNHLY, CDR2 FYNNEI. This CDR3 reads CASSEAPGMAGELFF. The CDR3 coding sequence is TGTGCCAGCAGTGAAGCCCCGGGGATGGCCGGGGAGCTGTTTTTT.

This clone was seen only once. V and J are TRBV30 and TRBJ1-3, with TRBD1 identical over 8 bases. Trimming at V came to 8 bases and at J to 2 bases, leaving 5 bases not matched to a gene. The CDR3 covers 13 residues. Germline loops: CDR1 GTSNPN, CDR2 SVGIG (reference sequence). The CDR3 loop is CAMTGDAGNTIYF. CDR3 in DNA: TGTGCCATGACAGGGGATGCTGGAAACACCATATATTTT.

On this clone itself: A junction boundary mismatches the germline segment, possibly from a read error. The chain is built from TRBV7-9 and TRBJ1-3, with D possibly TRBD1 on 5 matching bases. Germline V gene lookup returns CDR1 SEHNR and CDR2 FQNEAQ (reference sequence). The length of the CDR3 is 15 residues. CDR3 residues: CASSLAGGSGNTIYF. DNA for the CDR3: TGTGCCAGCAGCCTAGCCGGGGGCTCTGGAAACACCATATATTTT.

The rearrangement joins TRBV7-2 to TRBJ1-1; TRBD1 is a possible D gene (5 bases). The CDR3 sequence is 14 residues long. Trimming removed 3 bases from V and 2 bases from J, with 10 bases in between. The germline V gene has CDR1 SGHTA and CDR2 FQGNSA. The CDR3 protein is CASSFGGTNTEAFF. The CDR3 nucleotides read TGTGCCAGCAGCTTCGGGGGTACCAACACTGAAGCTTTCTTT.

V and J are TRBV7-6 and TRBJ2-7; possibly TRBD2 for D (5 bases). Trimming shortened V by 2 bases and J by 4 bases, and 18 bases separated the two germline ends. Germline V lookup: CDR1 SGHVS, CDR2 FNYEAQ. The CDR3 runs 16 residues. The CDR3 region is CASSLTRERAVYEQYF. The CDR3 DNA sequence: TGTGCCAGCAGCTTAACGCGTGAGAGGGCCGTGTACGAGCAGTACTTC. Combining the CDR3 with reference TRBV7-6 and TRBJ2-7 gives the whole variable domain GAGVSQSPRYKVTKRGQDVALRCDPISGHVSLYWYRQALGQGPEFLTYFNYEAQQDKSGLPNDRFSAERPEGSISTLTIQRTEQRDSAMYRCASSLTRERAVYEQYFGPGTRLTVT.

This sequence joins TRBV19 and TRBJ1-1, with D uncertain. The CDR3 consists of 14 residues. Per germline, CDR1 LNHDA and CDR2 SQIVND (reference sequence). V lost 4 bases and J 0 bases, leaving 9 bases between the germline ends. The CDR3 region has the DNA TGTGCCAGTAGTAAACAGATCATGAACACTGAAGCTTTCTTT. Translated: CASSKQIMNTEAFF.

The table lists this clone with a few counts. The rearrangement links TRBV6-2 or TRBV6-3 to TRBJ1-5; the D gene is possibly TRBD1 (5 bases). V was trimmed by 2 bases and J by 3 bases, leaving 11 bases between them. Germline V gene data show CDR1 as MNHEY and CDR2 as SVGEGT. CDR3 length: 15 residues. In DNA, the CDR3 is TGTGCCAGCAGTTACGACAGTCAGAACAATCAGCCCCAGCATTTT. Protein: CASSYDSQNNQPQHF.

The gene calls are TRBV5-8 and TRBJ2-7, with D tentatively TRBD1 (6 bases). Trimming left V 2 bases short and J 3 bases short, with 15 bases between. CDR1 SGHTS and CDR2 YDEGEE come from the germline V gene. CDR3 length: 15 amino acids. For the CDR3, the DNA is TGTGCCAGCAGCTTTTACAGGGTCGTGGTCTACGAGCAGTACTTC. This encodes CASSFYRVVVYEQYF. Full variable domain (rest looked up from reference TRBV5-8 and TRBJ2-7): EAGVTQSPTHLIKTRGQQATLRCSPISGHTSVYWYQQALGLGLQFLLWYDEGEERNRGNFPPRFSGRQFPNYSSELNVNALELEDSALYLCASSFYRVVVYEQYFGPGTRLTVT.

The CDR3 DNA follows: TGTGCCAGCAGTTTAGGGGGGGCCCAGAGTAATGAGCAGTTCTTC. As protein: CASSLGGAQSNEQFF. V gene TRBV5-4 combines with J gene TRBJ2-1; maybe TRBD2 (7 bases). The CDR3 totals 15 residues. The germline gives CDR1 SGHNT, CDR2 YYREEE (reference sequence). V gave up 5 bases and J gave up 7 bases, with 19 bases separating them.

The rearrangement links TRBV25-1 to TRBJ2-5; TRBD1 might be the D (5 bases). The V gene lost 0 bases and the J gene lost 5 bases, with 10 bases spanning the gap. The CDR3 length is 14 residues. The germline V gene encodes CDR1 MGHDK and CDR2 SYGVNS. The CDR3 DNA reads as TGTGCCAGCAGTGAATATGGGGCAGGGGAGACCCAGTACTTC. Protein product: CASSEYGAGETQYF.

This sequence joins TRBV7-3 and TRBJ2-1; D gene unclear. The CDR3 is 13 residues long. Between the trimmed V and J ends, which lost 5 bases and 7 bases, there was a span of 12 bases. From germline, CDR1 is SGHTA and CDR2 FQGTGA. The CDR3 here is CASSEAVGNEQFF. The CDR3 nucleotides read TGTGCCAGCAGCGAGGCGGTTGGAAATGAGCAGTTCTTC.

V usage is TRBV28 and J usage is TRBJ2-1; 7 nucleotides align to TRBD2. Trimming removed 5 bases from V and 8 bases from J; junction bases left unmatched: 6. CDR1 MDHEN and CDR2 SYDVKM come from the germline V gene. The CDR3 is 13 residues long. This CDR3 reads CASSREVEDEQFF. The DNA for the CDR3 is TGTGCCAGCAGTCGGGAGGTAGAGGATGAGCAGTTCTTC.

This clone was seen more than once but under ten times. The rearrangement uses TRBV5-4 and TRBJ2-3; D remains ambiguous. Trimming shortened V by 3 bases and J by 0 bases, and 11 bases separated the two germline ends. Per germline, CDR1 SGHNT and CDR2 YYREEE (reference sequence). The CDR3 contains 15 residues. CDR3 DNA: TGTGCCAGCAGCTCCCCGGCGGTAAGCACAGATACGCAGTATTTT. Encoded protein: CASSSPAVSTDTQYF.

In this sample, this clone turned up a few times. V is TRBV7-9 and J is TRBJ1-5; 7 bases agree with TRBD1. V trimming: 6 bases; J trimming: 4 bases; junction bases outside the gene matches: 6. The CDR3 consists of 14 residues. The germline V gene encodes CDR1 SEHNR and CDR2 FQNEAQ (reference sequence). CDR3 DNA: TGTGCCAGCAGTGTCTCAGGGGGGAATCAGCCCCAGCATTTT. As protein: CASSVSGGNQPQHF.

This clone showed up just once. This chain uses TRBV5-4 with TRBJ2-1; 15 bases map to TRBD2. The germline V gene has CDR1 SGHNT and CDR2 YYREEE (reference sequence). The CDR3 consists of 18 residues. V lost 4 bases to trimming and J lost 5 bases; unmatched junction nucleotides: 10. CDR3 coding DNA: TGTGCCAGCAGCACGGTAGGACTAGCGGGAGGGGAGGACAATGAGCAGTTCTTC. It specifies CASSTVGLAGGEDNEQFF.

The rearrangement uses TRBV6-5 and TRBJ1-2; the D gene is possibly TRBD1 (6 bases). Per germline, CDR1 MNHEY and CDR2 SVGAGI. This CDR3 spans 13 amino acids. Trimming shortened V by 6 bases and J by 2 bases, and 10 bases separated the two germline ends. CDR3 loop: CASSRDRNYGYTF. DNA of the CDR3: TGTGCCAGCAGCCGTGACAGGAACTATGGCTACACCTTC.

V usage is TRBV28 and J usage is TRBJ1-1, with D possibly TRBD1 on 5 matching bases. From germline, CDR1 is MDHEN and CDR2 SYDVKM. The CDR3 has 12 amino acids. The V end was cut by 11 bases, the J end by 7 bases, with 17 bases between. CDR3 in amino acids: CAHADSRFEAFF. The CDR3 DNA is TGTGCCCACGCCGACAGTAGATTTGAAGCTTTCTTT.

The chain recombines TRBV5-4 with TRBJ1-3, with a possible D match to TRBD1 (6 bases). V lost 2 bases to trimming and J lost 0 bases, with 9 bases between them. The CDR3 totals 15 residues. The germline CDR1 and CDR2 sequences are SGHNT and YYREEE (reference sequence). The CDR3 DNA follows: TGTGCCAGCAGCTTCGGGGGGCTCTCTGGAAACACCATATATTTT. Translated: CASSFGGLSGNTIYF.

The V gene is TRBV5-4, the J gene TRBJ2-3; the match to TRBD2 covers 7 bases. Germline trimming cut 0 bases from V and 4 bases from J; bases unmatched to any gene: 8. The germline V gene has CDR1 SGHNT and CDR2 YYREEE (reference sequence). The CDR3 loop spans 16 amino acids. The CDR3 sequence: CASSLVGAGVSDTQYF. CDR3 bases: TGTGCCAGCAGCTTGGTAGGTGCGGGAGTATCAGATACGCAGTATTTT.